The 25 T cell receptor beta chains in this list originate from one sample, sequenced in a study of cytomegalovirus exposure and HLA in healthy donors. The study ran its PCR with 60 Vbeta and 13 Jbeta primers. Measured with immunoSEQ multiplex PCR; TCRdb has only the in-frame clones, and not every one. This table has 150,000 or so clones, around four fifths appearing once. The specimen was PBMCs. Source of these receptors: a man between 18 and 29 years old in good health and CMV-seronegative.

The J gene is TRBJ2-3, the V gene TRBV11-2; TRBD2 agrees at 8 bases. V shed 5 bases and J 1 base; nucleotides not matched to a gene: 8. The CDR3 has 16 residues. Germline CDR1 is SGHAT and CDR2 is FQNNGV. The CDR3 loop is CASSPQGRGGTDTQYF. For the CDR3, the DNA is TGTGCCAGCAGCCCCCAGGGGCGGGGGGGCACAGATACGCAGTATTTT. Filled out from reference TRBV11-2 and TRBJ2-3, the complete variable domain reads EAGVAQSPRYKIIEKRQSVAFWCNPISGHATLYWYQQILGQGPKLLIQFQNNGVVDDSQLPKDRFSAERLKGVDSTLKIQPAKLEDSAVYLCASSPQGRGGTDTQYFGPGTRLTVL.

The chain links TRBV5-4 to TRBJ1-1; D possibly corresponds to TRBD1 (6 bases). The CDR3 has 16 amino acids. V shed 5 bases and J shed 1 base, with 18 bases lying between them. The germline V gene has CDR1 SGHNT and CDR2 YYREEE (reference sequence). CDR3 coding DNA: TGTGCCAGCAGATTAGGGCAACAGGGTAAGAACACTGAAGCTTTCTTT. It encodes CASRLGQQGKNTEAFF.

By proportion, this clone is medium-sized. V and J are TRBV19 and TRBJ2-2, with D possibly matching TRBD1 (5 bases). Germline CDR1 is LNHDA and CDR2 is SQIVND (reference sequence). The CDR3 contains 14 residues. V was pared by 1 base and J by 7 bases, with 10 bases between. Here the CDR3 reads CASSIGRVDGELFF. Here the CDR3 DNA reads TGTGCCAGTAGTATAGGCAGGGTCGACGGGGAGCTGTTTTTT.

This rearrangement joins TRBV19 to TRBJ2-7; tentative D call: TRBD2 (5 bases). V was shortened by 5 bases and J by 4 bases, with 12 bases between the two germline ends. The CDR3 spans 13 residues. Germline-derived CDR1 and CDR2 are LNHDA and SQIVND (reference sequence). The chain's CDR3 is CASSAGGEYEQYF. CDR3 sequence (DNA): TGTGCCAGTAGTGCTGGTGGGGAGTACGAGCAGTACTTC.

This clone was seen once. V usage is TRBV28 and J usage is TRBJ2-7; D gene uncertain. Germline V gene sequence: CDR1 MDHEN, CDR2 SYDVKM. This CDR3 contains 18 residues. Deletions cut 5 bases from V and 3 bases from J, with 26 bases between. The CDR3 nucleotides are TGTGCCAGCAGTCTTAGTTTAAAGTCTTACGAGACACTCTACGAGCAGTACTTC. Its translation is CASSLSLKSYETLYEQYF.

In DNA, the CDR3 is TGTGCCAGCAGCCCAGGGGGCGGGACAGATACGCAGTATTTT. Its protein is CASSPGGGTDTQYF. This chain uses TRBV7-8 with TRBJ2-3; the match to TRBD1 covers 8 bases. The CDR3 totals 14 residues. Germline lookup yields CDR1 SGHVS and CDR2 FQNEAQ. The J segment lost 3 bases and the V segment lost 5 bases, leaving 4 bases of the junction unmatched.

The V and J genes are TRBV28 and TRBJ1-5; 7 positions agree with TRBD1. Germline assignment: CDR1 MDHEN and CDR2 SYDVKM. Unmatched junction bases numbered 9, after V lost 1 base and J lost 0 bases. The CDR3 is 18 residues long. Written as DNA, the CDR3 is TGTGCCAGCAGTTTATCAGGGGGGTGGCAGGGTAGCAATCAGCCCCAGCATTTT. This gives the protein CASSLSGGWQGSNQPQHF.

The chain is built from TRBV6-5 and TRBJ2-2; the D is unclear. Trimming stripped 6 bases from V and 7 bases from J, with 9 bases between. This CDR3 spans 12 amino acids. Germline-derived CDR1 and CDR2 are MNHEY and SVGAGI. Here the CDR3 reads CASRPSGGELFF. DNA of the CDR3: TGTGCCAGCAGGCCGAGTGGCGGGGAGCTGTTTTTT.

This chain joins TRBV6-1 and TRBJ2-3; possible D gene TRBD1, 6 bases. The germline V gene has CDR1 MNHNS and CDR2 SASEGT. This CDR3 is 14 amino acids long. V was cut by 3 bases and J by 3 bases, with 10 bases left in between. CDR3 DNA sequence: TGTGCCAGCAGTGACAGGGGATTAACAGATACGCAGTATTTT. Its translation: CASSDRGLTDTQYF.

Here the CDR3 DNA reads TGTGCCAGCAGTTTGGCGGGACAGGGGTATGAGCAGTACTTC. It codes for CASSLAGQGYEQYF. This chain links TRBV6-5 with TRBJ2-7, with TRBD1 matching 10 bases. From germline, CDR1 is MNHEY and CDR2 SVGAGI. The ends lost 4 bases at V and 7 bases at J; junction bases unmatched: 7. The length of the CDR3 is 14 residues.

V is TRBV18 and J is TRBJ1-1, with D unclear. Trimming shortened V by 6 bases and J by 1 base, and 9 bases separated the two germline ends. The germline V gene encodes CDR1 KGHSH and CDR2 LQKENI. The CDR3 spans 13 residues. In DNA, the CDR3 is TGTGCCAGCTCGATACAGTCGAACACTGAAGCTTTCTTT. This codes for CASSIQSNTEAFF. The full variable domain, completed using reference TRBV18 and TRBJ1-1, is NAGVMQNPRHLVRRRGQEARLRCSPMKGHSHVYWYRQLPEEGLKFMVYLQKENIIDESGMPKERFSAEFPKEGPSILRIQQVVRGDSAAYFCASSIQSNTEAFFGQGTRLTVV.

The chain joins TRBV5-4 to TRBJ2-7, with a tentative D call TRBD2 (5 bases). V gave up 4 bases and J gave up 0 bases, with 17 bases separating them. The germline gives CDR1 SGHNT, CDR2 YYREEE (reference sequence). The CDR3 contains 16 residues. This chain's CDR3 is CASSGTPGNPSYEQYF. The CDR3 DNA reads as TGTGCCAGCAGCGGCACGCCGGGAAACCCCTCCTACGAGCAGTACTTC.

V gene TRBV7-9 combines with J gene TRBJ1-4; TRBD1 matches 9 bases. The V and J ends lost 8 bases and 0 bases, in that order; junction bases with no gene match: 7. In germline, CDR1 is SEHNR, CDR2 FQNEAQ (reference sequence). CDR3 length: 16 residues. The CDR3 here is CASRSGTGTTNEKLFF. As DNA, the CDR3 is TGTGCCAGCCGCTCCGGGACAGGGACAACTAATGAAAAACTGTTTTTT.

This chain uses TRBV7-3 with TRBJ2-2; 8 bases map to TRBD2. V trimming: 8 bases; J trimming: 1 base; junction bases outside the gene matches: 0. Germline lookup yields CDR1 SGHTA and CDR2 FQGTGA. This CDR3 region has 13 residues. The CDR3 bases are TGTGCCAGCGCGGGAGGGAACACCGGGGAGCTGTTTTTT. Amino acids: CASAGGNTGELFF.

This CDR3 is CASRGGAEYNEQFF. The CDR3 DNA reads as TGTGCCAGCCGTGGCGGGGCGGAATACAATGAGCAGTTCTTC. The gene calls are TRBV7-2 and TRBJ2-1; a weak D match, TRBD2 (6 bases). The CDR3 length is 14 residues. Germline V gene data show CDR1 as SGHTA and CDR2 as FQGNSA. The V and J ends lost 8 bases and 4 bases respectively, with 15 bases between them. Together with reference TRBV7-2 and TRBJ2-1, the CDR3 gives the full variable domain: GAGVSQSPSNKVTEKGKDVELRCDPISGHTALYWYRQSLGQGLEFLIYFQGNSAPDKSGLPSDRFSAERTGGSVSTLTIQRTQQEDSAVYLCASRGGAEYNEQFFGPGTRLTVL.

The gene calls are TRBV28 and TRBJ2-7, with D possibly matching TRBD1 (7 bases). The V and J ends lost 6 bases and 7 bases respectively, with 37 bases between them. The CDR3 spans 20 residues. Germline CDR1 MDHEN, CDR2 SYDVKM. The CDR3 here is CASSRGQPSRVRENAHEQYF. CDR3 coding DNA: TGTGCCAGCAGCCGGGGACAGCCCTCCAGGGTACGGGAGAACGCCCATGAGCAGTACTTC.

The chain employs TRBV18 and TRBJ2-7; 8 positions agree with TRBD2. Germline V CDR1 and CDR2: KGHSH, LQKENI. V gave up 3 bases and J gave up 5 bases; unmatched junction bases: 9. This CDR3 is 15 amino acids long. The CDR3 DNA follows: TGTGCCAGCTCACCCCCCGGGGGGGGCAGGGACGAGCAGTACTTC. Translation gives CASSPPGGGRDEQYF.

The V call is TRBV10-1, the J call TRBJ1-6; possible D gene TRBD1, 5 bases. The CDR3 spans 15 residues. V was shortened by 6 bases and J by 6 bases, with 15 bases between the two germline ends. In germline, CDR1 is WNHNN, CDR2 SYGVQD (reference sequence). The CDR3 loop is CASRDKKGLNSPLHF. In DNA form, the CDR3 reads TGCGCCAGCAGGGACAAAAAGGGGCTTAATTCACCCCTCCACTTT.

In this sample, this clone turned up a few times. The chain uses TRBV5-6 and TRBJ2-7; D is perhaps TRBD2 (7 bases). CDR1 and CDR2 from the germline V gene are SGHDT and YYEEEE. CDR3 size: 13 residues. Deletions cut 0 bases from V and 12 bases from J, with 16 bases between. CDR3 sequence: CASSLVGGGGRYF. The CDR3 coding sequence is TGTGCCAGCAGCTTGGTTGGGGGGGGCGGGAGGTACTTC.

The genes are TRBV7-3 and TRBJ1-2; D is possibly TRBD1 (6 bases). Trimming took 4 bases from V and 5 from J, leaving 20 bases between them. Per germline, CDR1 SGHTA and CDR2 FQGTGA. This CDR3 spans 16 amino acids. CDR3 sequence: CASSSSAGLGQYGYTF. As DNA, the CDR3 is TGTGCCAGCAGCTCCAGCGCGGGCCTCGGACAGTATGGCTACACCTTC. The full variable domain, its missing parts supplied by reference TRBV7-3 and TRBJ1-2, is GAGVSQTPSNKVTEKGKYVELRCDPISGHTALYWYRQSLGQGPEFLIYFQGTGAADDSGLPNDRFFAVRPEGSVSTLKIQRTERGDSAVYLCASSSSAGLGQYGYTFGSGTRLTVV.

This clone was counted between two and nine times. The chain is built from TRBV2 and TRBJ2-1; 8 nucleotides match TRBD2. The V segment lost 7 bases and the J segment 8 bases; nucleotides outside the gene matches: 10. CDR1 SNHLY and CDR2 FYNNEI come from the germline V gene. The CDR3 is 14 amino acids. The CDR3 region is CASNPGGGRDEQFF. CDR3 DNA sequence: TGTGCCAGCAACCCCGGGGGGGGGCGGGATGAGCAGTTCTTC.

The J gene is TRBJ1-5, the V gene TRBV9, with a weak D call TRBD1 (5 bases). The CDR3 is 14 amino acids. Germline lookup yields CDR1 SGDLS and CDR2 YYNGEE. V lost 0 bases, J lost 3 bases, and 7 bases lay in between. CDR3 region: CASSVAGVNQPQHF. For the CDR3, the DNA is TGTGCCAGCAGCGTAGCGGGGGTCAATCAGCCCCAGCATTTT.

V gene TRBV7-2 combines with J gene TRBJ2-1; D possibly corresponds to TRBD1 (7 bases). Germline lookup yields CDR1 SGHTA and CDR2 FQGNSA. V dropped 4 bases and J dropped 4 bases, with 14 bases sitting between them. This CDR3 region has 15 residues. The CDR3 region is CASSSTGAGYNEQFF. CDR3 bases: TGTGCCAGCAGCTCAACAGGGGCGGGATACAATGAGCAGTTCTTC.

V and J are TRBV9 and TRBJ2-7; 7 nucleotides match TRBD1. Germline V gene data show CDR1 as SGDLS and CDR2 as YYNGEE. The CDR3 has 14 residues. V lost 3 bases, J lost 0 bases, and 3 bases stayed unmatched. Written as DNA, the CDR3 is TGTGCCAGCAGCGCGGACAGGAGCTCCTACGAGCAGTACTTC. This sequence encodes CASSADRSSYEQYF.

This clone was detected only once. CDR3 DNA sequence: TGCGCCAGCAGCTTGGATCGGGTATCCCACAATGAGCAGTTCTTC. Residues: CASSLDRVSHNEQFF. The chain links TRBV5-1 to TRBJ2-1; D is undetermined. Trimming took off 0 bases at V and 5 bases at J, with 12 bases between the two ends. The CDR3 spans 15 residues. Germline CDR1 is SGHRS and CDR2 is YFSETQ. The whole variable domain, filled in from reference TRBV5-1 and TRBJ2-1, reads KAGVTQTPRYLIKTRGQQVTLSCSPISGHRSVSWYQQTPGQGLQFLFEYFSETQRNKGNFPGRFSGRQFSNSRSEMNVSTLELGDSALYLCASSLDRVSHNEQFFGPGTRLTVL.